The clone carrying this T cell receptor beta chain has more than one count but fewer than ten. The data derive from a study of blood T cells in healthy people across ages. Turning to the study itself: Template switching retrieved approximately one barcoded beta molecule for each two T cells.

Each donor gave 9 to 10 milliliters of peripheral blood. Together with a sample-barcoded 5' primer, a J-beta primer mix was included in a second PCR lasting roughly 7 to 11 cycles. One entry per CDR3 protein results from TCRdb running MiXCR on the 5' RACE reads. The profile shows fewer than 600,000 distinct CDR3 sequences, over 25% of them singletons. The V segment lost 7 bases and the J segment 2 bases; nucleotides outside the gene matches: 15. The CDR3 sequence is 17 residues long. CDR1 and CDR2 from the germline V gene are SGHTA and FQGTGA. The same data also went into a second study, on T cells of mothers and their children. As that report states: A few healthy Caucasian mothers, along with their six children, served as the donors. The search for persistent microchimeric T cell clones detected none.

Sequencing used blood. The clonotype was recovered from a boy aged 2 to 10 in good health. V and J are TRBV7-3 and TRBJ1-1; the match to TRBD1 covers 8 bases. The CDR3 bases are TGTGCCAGCACCGATGCCGGTCCAGGGGGCCCCAACACTGAAGCTTTCTTT. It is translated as CASTDAGPGGPNTEAFF.